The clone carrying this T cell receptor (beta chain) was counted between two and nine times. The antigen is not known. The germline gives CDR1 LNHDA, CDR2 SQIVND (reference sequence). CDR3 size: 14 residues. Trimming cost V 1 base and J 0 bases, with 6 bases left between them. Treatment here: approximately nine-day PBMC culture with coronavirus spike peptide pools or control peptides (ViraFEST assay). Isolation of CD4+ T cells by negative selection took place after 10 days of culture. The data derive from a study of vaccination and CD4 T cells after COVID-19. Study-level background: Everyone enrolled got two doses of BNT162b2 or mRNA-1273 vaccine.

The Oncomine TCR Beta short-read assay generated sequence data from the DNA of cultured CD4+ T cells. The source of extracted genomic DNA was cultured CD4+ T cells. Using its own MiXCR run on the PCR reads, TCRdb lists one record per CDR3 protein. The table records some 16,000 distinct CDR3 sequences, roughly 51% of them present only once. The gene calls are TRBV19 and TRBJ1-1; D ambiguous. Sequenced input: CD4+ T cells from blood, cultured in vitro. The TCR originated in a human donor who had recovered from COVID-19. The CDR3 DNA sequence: TGTGCCAGTAGTATAGCTCCGATGAACACTGAAGCTTTCTTT. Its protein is CASSIAPMNTEAFF.